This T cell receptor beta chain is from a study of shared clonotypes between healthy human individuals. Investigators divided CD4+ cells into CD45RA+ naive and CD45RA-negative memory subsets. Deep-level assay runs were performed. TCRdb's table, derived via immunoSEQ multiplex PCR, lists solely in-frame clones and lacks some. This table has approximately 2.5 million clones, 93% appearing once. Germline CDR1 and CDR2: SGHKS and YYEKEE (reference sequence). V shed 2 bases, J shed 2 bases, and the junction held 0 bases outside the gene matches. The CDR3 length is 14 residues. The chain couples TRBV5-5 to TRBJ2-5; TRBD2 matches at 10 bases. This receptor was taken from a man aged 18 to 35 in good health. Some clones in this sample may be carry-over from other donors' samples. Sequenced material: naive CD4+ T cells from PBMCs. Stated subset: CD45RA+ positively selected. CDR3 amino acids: CASSLLAGQETQYF. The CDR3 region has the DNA TGTGCCAGCAGCTTACTAGCGGGGCAAGAGACCCAGTACTTC. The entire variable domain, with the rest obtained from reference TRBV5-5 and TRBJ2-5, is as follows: DAGVTQSPTHLIKTRGQQVTLRCSPISGHKSVSWYQQVLGQGPQFIFQYYEKEERGRGNFPDRFSARQFPNYSSELNVNALLLGDSALYLCASSLLAGQETQYFGPGTRLLVL.